These 29 T cell receptor beta chains originate from one sample sequenced in a study of regulatory T cells in long-lasting Graves disease. Building of the TCR beta libraries involved iRepertoire HTBI primers and Arm-PCR of CDR3 regions. From the multiplex PCR reads, TCRdb called clonotypes with MiXCR, one entry per CDR3 protein. The repertoire includes some 440,000 distinct CDR3 sequences, less than 25% of them detected once, and roughly 8% sits in the top ten. Time point meaning: persistent/refractory GD, antithyroid drugs over 5 years with positive TRAb. The TCR library was prepared using RNA isolated from PBMCs. The sample here was peripheral blood mononuclear cells (PBMCs), taken when the disease was refractory, from a patient treated with antithyroid drugs. The receptors stem from a female donor with Graves disease.

This clonotype was counted a few times. The chain uses TRBV28 and TRBJ2-5; no definite D call. Germline V gives CDR1 MDHEN, CDR2 SYDVKM. CDR3 length equals 11 residues. Trimming cost V 3 bases and J 5 bases, with 4 bases left between them. In DNA, the CDR3 is TGTGCCAGCAGTTTTCATGAGACCCAGTACTTC. Translated: CASSFHETQYF.

Many counts were recorded for this clonotype. The genes are TRBV11-2 and TRBJ2-4; D gene unclear. The CDR3 contains 13 residues. V lost 5 bases and J 7 bases, leaving 12 bases between the germline ends. CDR1 and CDR2 (germline): SGHAT, FQNNGV. CDR3 region: CASSPAGINIQYF. The CDR3 nucleotides read TGTGCCAGCAGCCCAGCTGGGATCAACATTCAGTACTTC. The full variable domain, completed using reference TRBV11-2 and TRBJ2-4, is EAGVAQSPRYKIIEKRQSVAFWCNPISGHATLYWYQQILGQGPKLLIQFQNNGVVDDSQLPKDRFSAERLKGVDSTLKIQPAKLEDSAVYLCASSPAGINIQYFGAGTRLSVL.

Regarding this clonotype: Given the absence of the conserved phenylalanine or tryptophan at the CDR3 end, a read error is likely. The rearrangement joins TRBV20-1 to TRBJ1-2, with D unclear. V was cut by 5 bases and J by 5 bases, with 21 bases left in between. Germline CDR1 DFQATT, CDR2 SNEGSKA (reference sequence). The CDR3 is 15 amino acids. Here the CDR3 DNA reads TGCAGTGCTGGATTGTCCCTTCCAACGGTATATGGCTACACCCTC. It encodes CSAGLSLPTVYGYTL.

V gene TRBV29-1 combines with J gene TRBJ2-7, with D possibly being TRBD1 or TRBD2 (5 bases each). CDR3 size: 12 residues. V lost 4 bases to trimming and J lost 4 bases, with 11 bases between them. The germline CDR1 and CDR2 sequences are SQVTM and ANQGSEA. CDR3 DNA: TGCAGCGTTGTGGGACCTCAATACGAGCAGTACTTC. This translates into CSVVGPQYEQYF.

This clonotype came up once. The chain carries TRBV19 and TRBJ1-6, with D perhaps matching TRBD1 (5 bases). Trimming left V 5 bases short and J 4 bases short, with 9 bases between. There are 14 residues in the CDR3. The germline V gene has CDR1 LNHDA and CDR2 SQIVND (reference sequence). CDR3 amino acids: CASSHQGYNSPLHF. The CDR3 DNA reads as TGTGCCAGTAGTCATCAGGGATATAATTCACCCCTCCACTTT.

The V gene is TRBV6-5, the J gene TRBJ1-5; possibly TRBD1 for D (5 bases). Trimming cost V 2 bases and J 6 bases, with 8 bases left between them. CDR3 length: 13 residues. Per the germline V gene, CDR1 is MNHEY and CDR2 is SVGAGI. The CDR3 is CASSYRRGQPQHF. CDR3 sequence (DNA): TGTGCCAGCAGTTACCGGAGGGGTCAGCCCCAGCATTTT.

This clonotype was seen a few times. Here the CDR3 DNA reads TGTGCCAGCAGCTTAGGGCGGGAGTTGAGCGAGCAGTACTTC. Residues: CASSLGRELSEQYF. The chain combines TRBV7-9 with TRBJ2-7; 7 nucleotides line up with TRBD2. Per germline, CDR1 SEHNR and CDR2 FQNEAQ (reference sequence). This CDR3 region has 14 residues. V gave up 1 base and J gave up 6 bases; unmatched junction bases: 6.

In this sample, this clonotype turned up many times. This chain joins TRBV2 and TRBJ2-2; TRBD2 matches 9 bases. The V and J ends lost 7 bases and 3 bases, in that order; junction bases with no gene match: 15. The germline gives CDR1 SNHLY, CDR2 FYNNEI. The CDR3 totals 18 residues. The CDR3 here is CASIGVAGVGPHTGELFF. The CDR3 DNA sequence: TGTGCCAGCATCGGGGTAGCGGGAGTGGGGCCCCACACCGGGGAGCTGTTTTTT.

The CDR3 loop reads CAWDRTSGIYEQYF. The CDR3 DNA follows: TGTGCCTGGGACCGGACTAGCGGTATCTACGAGCAGTACTTC. The rearrangement uses TRBV30 and TRBJ2-7; TRBD2 aligns across 10 bases. This CDR3 region has 14 residues. CDR1 GTSNPN and CDR2 SVGIG come from the germline V gene (reference sequence). The junction had 7 bases not matched to a gene; V was cut back by 5 bases and J by 3 bases.

A word on this clonotype: This may be a read error: a much more frequent sequence differs by one nucleotide. This CDR3 fails to terminate in the conserved phenylalanine or tryptophan, so it likely reflects a read error. The rearrangement links TRBV15 to TRBJ2-4, with TRBD2 matching 10 bases. The end of the DNA is better explained by TRBJ2-5, so the J call may be wrong. The CDR3 covers 17 residues. Germline lookup yields CDR1 LNHNV and CDR2 YYDKDF (reference sequence). The CDR3 sequence: CATSRTGPSGSLETQYL. Here the CDR3 DNA reads TGTGCCACCAGCAGGACGGGACCTAGCGGGAGTTTGGAGACCCAGTACCTC.

This chain links TRBV29-1 with TRBJ2-3; the match to TRBD1 covers 8 bases. The CDR3 extends over 14 amino acids. V shed 3 bases, J shed 4 bases, and the junction held 6 bases outside the gene matches. Germline V gene sequence: CDR1 SQVTM, CDR2 ANQGSEA. The CDR3 loop reads CSVERRTGSDTQYF. The CDR3, as DNA: TGCAGCGTTGAGCGGCGGACAGGGTCAGATACGCAGTATTTT.

This chain uses TRBV7-9 with TRBJ2-1, with 11 bases that match TRBD2. Germline V gene data show CDR1 as SEHNR and CDR2 as FQNEAQ (reference sequence). CDR3 length: 15 amino acids. The J segment lost 7 bases and the V segment lost 4 bases, leaving 6 bases of the junction unmatched. CDR3 nucleotides: TGTGCCAGCAGCTATGTGGGACTAGCGGTTAATGAGCAGTTCTTC. This sequence encodes CASSYVGLAVNEQFF.

This clonotype was seen at least ten times. The V gene is TRBV12-3 or TRBV12-4, the J gene TRBJ1-1; 9 nucleotides agree with TRBD1. V gave up 6 bases and J gave up 11 bases; unmatched junction bases: 10. The CDR3 consists of 13 residues. DNA of the CDR3: TGTGCCAGCAGGGGCCGGGACAGGGCCTCCGCTTTCTTT. Protein: CASRGRDRASAFF.

This clonotype has a count of ten or more. This chain uses TRBV28 with TRBJ2-5, with D hard to call. Trimming removed 6 bases at V and 5 bases at J, with 16 bases between. Germline values: CDR1 MDHEN, CDR2 SYDVKM. This CDR3 contains 14 residues. The CDR3 protein is CASRGMAGMETQYF. The DNA for the CDR3 is TGTGCCAGCAGGGGGATGGCCGGAATGGAGACCCAGTACTTC.

The chain employs TRBV7-2 and TRBJ1-5, with D uncertain. CDR1 is SGHTA, CDR2 FQGNSA, per germline. V was clipped by 7 bases and J by 7 bases, with 17 bases between them. The CDR3 is made up of 14 amino acids. CDR3 residues: CASTPRGGLQPQHF. DNA for the CDR3: TGTGCCAGCACCCCCCGTGGAGGACTCCAGCCCCAGCATTTT.

This clonotype was observed a few times. This chain connects TRBV27 to TRBJ2-2; D ambiguous. Between the trimmed V and J ends, which lost 2 bases and 7 bases, there was a span of 8 bases. This CDR3 contains 13 residues. The germline V gene encodes CDR1 MNHEY and CDR2 SMNVEV (reference sequence). The CDR3 nucleotides are TGTGCCAGCAGTTTAGGATTAGTCGGGGAGCTGTTTTTT. Residues: CASSLGLVGELFF.

CDR3 bases: TGCGCCAGCAGCTTGGATCCGGGGCTTAGCTATGGCTACACCTTC. This encodes CASSLDPGLSYGYTF. V usage is TRBV5-1 and J usage is TRBJ1-2, with TRBD1 as a possible D gene (5 bases). Germline CDR1 SGHRS, CDR2 YFSETQ. Trimming left V 0 bases short and J 4 bases short, with 13 bases between. The CDR3 length is 15 residues.

This clonotype was counted between two and nine times. The chain couples TRBV12-3 or TRBV12-4 to TRBJ2-2; no reliable D call. V was pared by 3 bases and J by 4 bases, with 9 bases between. CDR3 length equals 14 residues. The CDR3 protein is CASSLRLFTGELFF. The CDR3 coding sequence is TGTGCCAGCAGTTTGCGGTTATTCACCGGGGAGCTGTTTTTT.

J is TRBJ1-6 and V is TRBV9, with D maybe TRBD1 (6 bases). Trimming pared 2 bases from V and 10 bases from J, leaving 13 bases between. CDR1 is SGDLS, CDR2 YYNGEE, per germline. The CDR3 has 14 residues. CDR3 sequence: CASSVGHHRSPLHF. The CDR3 DNA reads as TGTGCCAGCAGCGTGGGACACCACCGCTCACCCCTCCACTTT.

Concerning this clonotype itself: Since no conserved phenylalanine or tryptophan closes the CDR3, a read error is the likely cause. The chain has TRBV29-1 and TRBJ1-1, with 7 bases identical to TRBD1. Germline loops: CDR1 SQVTM, CDR2 ANQGSEA. The J segment lost 5 bases and the V segment lost 4 bases, leaving 4 bases of the junction unmatched. This CDR3 spans 12 amino acids. The CDR3 spells CSVGQGGTEAFL. In nucleotides, the CDR3 is TGCAGCGTTGGACAGGGAGGGACTGAAGCTTTCCTT.

This chain connects TRBV20-1 to TRBJ2-7; either TRBD1 or TRBD2 may fit D (6 bases each). V gave up 6 bases and J gave up 3 bases, with 21 bases separating them. The CDR3 has 15 residues. The germline gives CDR1 DFQATT, CDR2 SNEGSKA (reference sequence). The CDR3 DNA is TGCAGTGCCAACCCCCGGGGGCAGTATCTCTACGAGCAGTACTTC. Translation gives CSANPRGQYLYEQYF.

Ten or more counts support this clonotype. CDR3 loop: CASSSLRTVGNQPQHF. Here the CDR3 DNA reads TGTGCCAGCAGTAGTCTTCGGACAGTGGGCAATCAGCCCCAGCATTTT. The V and J genes are TRBV28 and TRBJ1-5; possibly TRBD1 for D (6 bases). Trimming pared 5 bases from V and 2 bases from J, leaving 16 bases between. CDR1 and CDR2 (germline): MDHEN, SYDVKM. This CDR3 has 16 residues.

For this clonotype: A much larger clone sits a single nucleotide away, making a read error possible. This chain links TRBV28 with TRBJ1-2; D unresolved. The CDR3 has 16 amino acids. Germline CDR1 and CDR2: MDHEN and SYDVKM. CDR3 sequence (DNA): TGTGCCAGCAGTCCAGCTGGTCCCGGGATCGACTATGGCTACGCCTTC. Translating gives CASSPAGPGIDYGYAF.

For the CDR3, the DNA is TGCAGTGCCACACGAACCGGGGAAGCTTTCTTT. This gives the protein CSATRTGEAFF. The chain joins TRBV20-1 to TRBJ1-1; D unresolved. V lost 6 bases to trimming and J lost 8 bases, with 13 bases between them. The CDR3 loop spans 11 amino acids. Germline V CDR1 and CDR2: DFQATT, SNEGSKA (reference sequence).

V usage is TRBV27 and J usage is TRBJ2-7, with 10 bases fitting TRBD2. J gave up 0 bases and V 4 bases, and 6 bases lay outside the gene matches. This CDR3 contains 16 residues. In germline, CDR1 is MNHEY, CDR2 SMNVEV (reference sequence). The CDR3 sequence is CASSSGTSESSYEQYF. The CDR3 nucleotides read TGTGCCAGCAGTTCCGGGACTAGCGAGAGCTCCTACGAGCAGTACTTC.

This chain connects TRBV20-1 to TRBJ2-5, with a weak D call TRBD1 (5 bases). Germline V gene sequence: CDR1 DFQATT, CDR2 SNEGSKA (reference sequence). The CDR3 is made up of 12 amino acids. With 2 bases removed from V and 2 bases from J, the gap between germline ends came to 6 bases. CDR3 coding DNA: TGCAGTGCTAGAAAGGGGCAAGAGACCCAGTACTTC. It translates to CSARKGQETQYF.

This clonotype was counted ten times or more. The rearrangement joins TRBV28 to TRBJ1-2; D perhaps matches TRBD1 (6 bases). Deletions cut 2 bases from V and 3 bases from J, with 13 bases between. Germline loops: CDR1 MDHEN, CDR2 SYDVKM. The CDR3 runs 15 residues. CDR3 amino acids: CASSLRGGAHYGYTF. The CDR3 DNA follows: TGTGCCAGCAGTTTAAGGGGGGGGGCTCACTATGGCTACACCTTC.

This clonotype was observed a few times. The V and J genes are TRBV19 and TRBJ1-1, with TRBD1 matching 8 bases. The CDR3 runs 12 residues. Germline assignment: CDR1 LNHDA and CDR2 SQIVND (reference sequence). Trimming removed 10 bases from V and 4 bases from J; junction bases left unmatched: 5. The CDR3 here is CATPDRATEAFF. The CDR3, as DNA: TGTGCCACCCCGGACAGGGCCACTGAAGCTTTCTTT.

This chain joins TRBV6-1 and TRBJ2-1, with 11 bases that match TRBD2. Trimming cost V 4 bases and J 6 bases; bases outside gene matches: 5. The germline gives CDR1 MNHNS, CDR2 SASEGT. The CDR3 length is 15 residues. The CDR3 DNA sequence: TGTGCCAGCAGTGGTCTAGCGGGAGGTCTCAATGAGCAGTTCTTC. It codes for CASSGLAGGLNEQFF.